The rows below give T cell receptor beta chains drawn from one sample of a study of blood T cells in healthy people across ages. A single record per CDR3 protein comes from TCRdb applying MiXCR to the 5' RACE reads. The sample lists about 1.5 million distinct CDR3 sequences, less than 45% occurring once. Sequenced sample: blood. All receptors come from a woman aged 18-29 years in good health. Both conserved end residues are part of each CDR3. D genes are given only for firm matches. Clone size is given for some rows only: seen once, a few or many times, or a class if the clone is expanded.

v_gene: TRBV20-1; d_gene: NA; abundance: NA; j_gene: TRBJ2-1; CDR3nt: TGCAGTGCTAGAGATAGCCTAGAGTGGCAGTTCTTC; CDR3aa: CSARDSLEWQFF
v_gene: TRBV7-9; d_gene: TRBD1; abundance: NA; j_gene: TRBJ2-1; CDR3nt: TGTGCCAGCAGCGGACAGGGGATCTCCTACAATGAGCAGTTCTTC; CDR3aa: CASSGQGISYNEQFF
v_gene: TRBV9; d_gene: NA; abundance: many; j_gene: TRBJ2-7; CDR3nt: TGTGCCAGCAGCGTAGACAGCTCCTACGAGCAGTACTTC; CDR3aa: CASSVDSSYEQYF
v_gene: TRBV7-2; d_gene: TRBD2; abundance: NA; j_gene: TRBJ2-1; CDR3nt: TGTGCCAGCAGCTTAGACGGACGACTAGCGGGAATCTACAATGAGCAGTTCTTC; CDR3aa: CASSLDGRLAGIYNEQFF
v_gene: TRBV20-1; d_gene: TRBD1; abundance: NA; j_gene: TRBJ2-7; CDR3nt: TGCAGTGCTGTCCGGGACAGTTCCTACGAGCAGTACTTC; CDR3aa: CSAVRDSSYEQYF
v_gene: TRBV29-1; d_gene: NA; abundance: NA; j_gene: TRBJ2-5; CDR3nt: TGCAGCGTTGAAGATCTTCGGCGGGATCAAGAGACCCAGTACTTC; CDR3aa: CSVEDLRRDQETQYF
v_gene: TRBV7-2; d_gene: TRBD2; abundance: NA; j_gene: TRBJ2-7; CDR3nt: TGTGCCAGCAGCTCGCACGGACTAGCGGGAAATGAGCAGTACTTC; CDR3aa: CASSSHGLAGNEQYF
v_gene: TRBV24-1; d_gene: NA; abundance: NA; j_gene: TRBJ2-3; CDR3nt: TGTGCCACCAGTGATTCTCTCGGAGGGCCCTCAGATACGCAGTATTTT; CDR3aa: CATSDSLGGPSDTQYF
v_gene: TRBV5-1; d_gene: NA; abundance: NA; j_gene: TRBJ1-1; CDR3nt: TGCGCCAGCAGCTTCGAGACCGGGATGAACACTGAAGCTTTCTTT; CDR3aa: CASSFETGMNTEAFF
v_gene: TRBV3-1; d_gene: NA; abundance: NA; j_gene: TRBJ2-7; CDR3nt: TGTGCCAGCAGCCTCCGATCCGACTACGAGCAGTACTTC; CDR3aa: CASSLRSDYEQYF
v_gene: TRBV20-1; d_gene: NA; abundance: NA; j_gene: TRBJ1-5; CDR3nt: TGCAGTGCTAGAGAGGCAGACAGTTACAATCAGCCCCAGCATTTT; CDR3aa: CSAREADSYNQPQHF
v_gene: TRBV19; d_gene: TRBD2; abundance: NA; j_gene: TRBJ2-7; CDR3nt: TGTGCCAGTAGTATAGGGACTAGCGGGAGCTTTCCCTACGAGCAGTACTTC; CDR3aa: CASSIGTSGSFPYEQYF
v_gene: TRBV20-1; d_gene: NA; abundance: few; j_gene: TRBJ2-7; CDR3nt: TGCAGTGCTCCGCTAGAAGGGCCGCTGTACTTC; CDR3aa: CSAPLEGPLYF
v_gene: TRBV6-1; d_gene: NA; abundance: NA; j_gene: TRBJ1-5; CDR3nt: TGTGCCAGCAGTGCCGAGGATCAGCCCCAGCATTTT; CDR3aa: CASSAEDQPQHF
v_gene: TRBV29-1; d_gene: NA; abundance: NA; j_gene: TRBJ2-1; CDR3nt: TGCAGCGTGATACCGAGAACTTACAATGAGCAGTTCTTC; CDR3aa: CSVIPRTYNEQFF
v_gene: TRBV20-1; d_gene: TRBD2; abundance: few; j_gene: TRBJ2-1; CDR3nt: TGCAGTGCTAGCCCTGTGGGTCGGGGGGGCCTCTATGAGCAGTTCTTC; CDR3aa: CSASPVGRGGLYEQFF
v_gene: TRBV5-8; d_gene: TRBD1; abundance: few; j_gene: TRBJ1-6; CDR3nt: TGTGCCAGCAGTCGGGACAGGGCCAATTCACCCCTCCACTTT; CDR3aa: CASSRDRANSPLHF
v_gene: TRBV25-1; d_gene: NA; abundance: few; j_gene: TRBJ1-1; CDR3nt: TGTGCCAGCAGCTCGGCGGGGGGTCTGAACACTGAAGCTTTCTTT; CDR3aa: CASSSAGGLNTEAFF
v_gene: TRBV11-2; d_gene: NA; abundance: NA; j_gene: TRBJ2-1; CDR3nt: TGTGCCAGCAGCTTAGGGCGGAACCGGGGGAATGAGCAGTTCTTC; CDR3aa: CASSLGRNRGNEQFF
v_gene: TRBV19; d_gene: NA; abundance: few; j_gene: TRBJ2-7; CDR3nt: TGTGCCAGTAGTATAGTCCACCCCTACGAGCAGTACTTC; CDR3aa: CASSIVHPYEQYF
v_gene: TRBV7-2; d_gene: NA; abundance: few; j_gene: TRBJ1-2; CDR3nt: TGTGCCAGCAGCTTACGGCCCCTCTATGGCTACACCTTC; CDR3aa: CASSLRPLYGYTF